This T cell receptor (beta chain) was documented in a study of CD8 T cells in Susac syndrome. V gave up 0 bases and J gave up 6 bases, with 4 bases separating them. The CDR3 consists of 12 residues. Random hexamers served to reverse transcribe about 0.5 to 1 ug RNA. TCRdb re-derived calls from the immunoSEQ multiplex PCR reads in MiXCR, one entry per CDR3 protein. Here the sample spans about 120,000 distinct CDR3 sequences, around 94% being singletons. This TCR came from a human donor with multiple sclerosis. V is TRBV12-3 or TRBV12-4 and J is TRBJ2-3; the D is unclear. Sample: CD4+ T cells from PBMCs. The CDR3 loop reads CASSLARDTQYF. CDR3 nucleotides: TGTGCCAGCAGTTTAGCTCGGGATACGCAGTATTTT.